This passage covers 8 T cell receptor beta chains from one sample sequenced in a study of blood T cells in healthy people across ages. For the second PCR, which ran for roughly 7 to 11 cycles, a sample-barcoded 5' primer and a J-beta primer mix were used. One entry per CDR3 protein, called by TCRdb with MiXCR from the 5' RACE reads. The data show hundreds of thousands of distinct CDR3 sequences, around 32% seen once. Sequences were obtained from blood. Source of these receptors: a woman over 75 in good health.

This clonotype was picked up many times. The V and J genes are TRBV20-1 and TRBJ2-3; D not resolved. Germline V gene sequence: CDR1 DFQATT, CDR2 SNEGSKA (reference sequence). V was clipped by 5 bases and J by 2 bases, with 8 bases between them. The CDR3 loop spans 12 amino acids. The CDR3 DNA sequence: TGCAGTGCTGCAGAGGACACAGATACGCAGTATTTT. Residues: CSAAEDTDTQYF.

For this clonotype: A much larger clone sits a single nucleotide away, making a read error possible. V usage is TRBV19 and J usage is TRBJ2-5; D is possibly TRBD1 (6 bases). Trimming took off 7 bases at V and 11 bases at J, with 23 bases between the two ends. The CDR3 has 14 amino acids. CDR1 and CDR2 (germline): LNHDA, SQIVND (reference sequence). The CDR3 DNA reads TGTGCCAGTAATGGGGGCGAAATCTACAATGAGCAGTACTTC. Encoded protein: CASNGGEIYNEQYF. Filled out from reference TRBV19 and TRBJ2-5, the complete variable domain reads DGGITQSPKYLFRKEGQNVTLSCEQNLNHDAMYWYRQDPGQGLRLIYYSQIVNDFQKGDIAEGYSVSREKKESFPLTVTSAQKNPTAFYLCASNGGEIYNEQYFGPGTRLLVL.

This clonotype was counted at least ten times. The CDR3 region has the DNA TGCAGTGCTCACGCAGCTCTCTATGGCTACACCTTC. Translation: CSAHAALYGYTF. This chain uses TRBV20-1 with TRBJ1-2, with D unresolved. Germline CDR1 reads DFQATT; CDR2 reads SNEGSKA (reference sequence). The germline V and J ends were trimmed by 5 bases and 4 bases, with 11 bases remaining between them. The CDR3 runs to 12 residues.

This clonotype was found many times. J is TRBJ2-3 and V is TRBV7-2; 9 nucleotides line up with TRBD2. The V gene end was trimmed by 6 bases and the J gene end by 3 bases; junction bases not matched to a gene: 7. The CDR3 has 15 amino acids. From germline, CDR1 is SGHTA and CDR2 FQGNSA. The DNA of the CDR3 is TGTGCCAGCAGTTCTTGGACTAGCGCAACAGATACGCAGTATTTT. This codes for CASSSWTSATDTQYF.

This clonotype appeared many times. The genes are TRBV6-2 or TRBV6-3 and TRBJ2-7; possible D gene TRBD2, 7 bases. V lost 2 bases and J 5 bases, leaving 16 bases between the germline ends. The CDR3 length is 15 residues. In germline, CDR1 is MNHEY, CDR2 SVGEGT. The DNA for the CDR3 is TGTGCCAGCAGTTACGGGTGGGGGGGGCACAACGAGCAGTACTTC. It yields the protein CASSYGWGGHNEQYF.

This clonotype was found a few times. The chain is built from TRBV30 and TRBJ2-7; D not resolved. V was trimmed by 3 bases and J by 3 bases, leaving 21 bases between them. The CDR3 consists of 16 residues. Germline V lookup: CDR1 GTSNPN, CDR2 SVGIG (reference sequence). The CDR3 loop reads CAWSPPPGLMDYEQYF. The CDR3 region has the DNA TGTGCCTGGAGCCCCCCGCCGGGCCTTATGGACTACGAGCAGTACTTC.

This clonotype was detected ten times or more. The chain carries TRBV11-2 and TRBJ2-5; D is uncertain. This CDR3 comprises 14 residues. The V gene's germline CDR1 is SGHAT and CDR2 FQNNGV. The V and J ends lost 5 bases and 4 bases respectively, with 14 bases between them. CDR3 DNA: TGTGCCAGCAGCACCTCCCTAGTTTTAGAGACCCAGTACTTC. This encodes CASSTSLVLETQYF.

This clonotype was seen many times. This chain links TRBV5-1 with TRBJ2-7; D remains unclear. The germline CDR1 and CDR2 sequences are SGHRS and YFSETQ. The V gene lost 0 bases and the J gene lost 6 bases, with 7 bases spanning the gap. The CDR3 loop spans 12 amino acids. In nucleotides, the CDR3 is TGCGCCAGCAGCTTGGGGGCGCGCGAGCAGTACTTC. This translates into CASSLGAREQYF.